This T cell receptor beta chain was sequenced in a study of blood T cell repertoires in COVID-19. Across the whole study: There were acute and convalescent COVID-19 samples, and they came from the United States, Italy and Spain. T cells, B-cell-depleted T cells, or PBMCs provided the cDNA or gDNA that served as material.

V shed 5 bases and J shed 8 bases, with 18 bases lying between them. In germline, CDR1 is MGHRA, CDR2 YSYEKL. This CDR3 contains 14 residues. Original handling: By means of reference gene primer amplification, nucleated cell counts were estimated. Libraries were prepared by immunoSEQ multiplex PCR; TCRdb keeps only in-frame clonotypes and omits some of them. V and J calls and clone size are as listed in that table; D and trimming were resolved from the DNA. This sample has about 57,000 clones; around 80% occur once, and the top ten carry around 8.2%. This clone was found once. The chain recombines TRBV4-1 with TRBJ1-2, with D maybe TRBD1 (5 bases). This TCR came from a woman of 80 years or more with acute or convalescent COVID-19. The specimen sequenced was peripheral blood. In DNA form, the CDR3 reads TGCGCCAGCAGCAGGCTCGGGGGAGCGGAGGGCTACACCTTC. As protein: CASSRLGGAEGYTF.